This T cell receptor beta chain is drawn from a study of T cell responses to AZD1222 COVID-19 vaccine. General study points: Most donors were white British and more were female, and clonal diversity was possibly underestimated.

This clone was seen only once. Its antigen is currently unknown. Assay: immunoSEQ multiplex PCR; the TCRdb copy retains only in-frame clones and omits some. In the table there are about 150,000 clones, over 80% of which are singletons. This clonotype was sampled from an adult who received the AZD1222 COVID-19 vaccine. The sequencing used peripheral blood, collected 28 days after the second AZD1222 dose.

Here the CDR3 DNA reads TGTGCCAGCAGCTCCGAAAGCGGGAGGGCCTCAGATACGCAGTATTTT. This codes for CASSSESGRASDTQYF. The chain recombines TRBV7-3 with TRBJ2-3; 10 bases are a match to TRBD2. Germline V gene lookup returns CDR1 SGHTA and CDR2 FQGTGA. V lost 4 bases to trimming and J lost 4 bases; unmatched junction nucleotides: 8. The CDR3 consists of 16 residues.